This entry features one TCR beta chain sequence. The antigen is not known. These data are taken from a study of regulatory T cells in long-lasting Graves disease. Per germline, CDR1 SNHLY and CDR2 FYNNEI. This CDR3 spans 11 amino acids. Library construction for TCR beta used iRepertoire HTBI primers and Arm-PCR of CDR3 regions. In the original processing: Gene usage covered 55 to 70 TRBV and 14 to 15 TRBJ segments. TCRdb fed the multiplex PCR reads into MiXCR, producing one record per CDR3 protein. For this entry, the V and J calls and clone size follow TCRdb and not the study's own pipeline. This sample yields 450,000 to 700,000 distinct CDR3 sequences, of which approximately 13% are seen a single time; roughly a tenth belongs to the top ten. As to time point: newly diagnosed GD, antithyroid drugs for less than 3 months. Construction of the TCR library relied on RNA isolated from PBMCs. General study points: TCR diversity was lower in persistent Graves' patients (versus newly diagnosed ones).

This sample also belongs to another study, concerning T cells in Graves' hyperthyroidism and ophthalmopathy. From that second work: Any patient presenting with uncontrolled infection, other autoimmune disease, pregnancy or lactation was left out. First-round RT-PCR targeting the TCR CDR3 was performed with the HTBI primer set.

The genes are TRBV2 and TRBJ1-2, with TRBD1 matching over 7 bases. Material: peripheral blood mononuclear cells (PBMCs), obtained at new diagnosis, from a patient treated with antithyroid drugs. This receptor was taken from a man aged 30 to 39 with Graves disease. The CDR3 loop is CGKGTDCGYTF. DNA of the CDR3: TGTGGTAAGGGGACAGATTGTGGCTACACCTTC.